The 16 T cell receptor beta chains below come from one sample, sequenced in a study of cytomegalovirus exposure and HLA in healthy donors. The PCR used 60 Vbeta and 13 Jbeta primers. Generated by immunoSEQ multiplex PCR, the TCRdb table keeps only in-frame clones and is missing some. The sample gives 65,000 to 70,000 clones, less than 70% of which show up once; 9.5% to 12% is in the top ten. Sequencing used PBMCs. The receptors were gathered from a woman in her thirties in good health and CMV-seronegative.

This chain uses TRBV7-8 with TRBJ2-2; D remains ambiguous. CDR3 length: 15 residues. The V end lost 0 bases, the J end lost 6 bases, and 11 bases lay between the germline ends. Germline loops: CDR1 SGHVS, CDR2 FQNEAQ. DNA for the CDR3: TGTGCCAGCAGCTTAGCGCTAGGTGGCCCCGGGGAGCTGTTTTTT. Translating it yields CASSLALGGPGELFF.

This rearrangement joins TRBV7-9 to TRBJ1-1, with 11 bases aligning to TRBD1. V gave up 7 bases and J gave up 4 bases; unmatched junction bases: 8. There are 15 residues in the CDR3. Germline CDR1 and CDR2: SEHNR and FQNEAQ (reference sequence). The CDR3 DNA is TGTGCCAGCACCCAATGGACAGGGGGCCTCACTGAAGCTTTCTTT. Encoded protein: CASTQWTGGLTEAFF.

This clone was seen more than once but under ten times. The CDR3 coding sequence is TGTGCCAGCAGCTCTAGCGGGGGGCCAGATACGCAGTATTTT. The encoded protein is CASSSSGGPDTQYF. The rearrangement joins TRBV5-6 to TRBJ2-3; 11 bases are shared with TRBD2. J lost 4 bases, V lost 3 bases, and 1 base had no gene match. This CDR3 is built from 14 residues. Germline V gene data show CDR1 as SGHDT and CDR2 as YYEEEE.

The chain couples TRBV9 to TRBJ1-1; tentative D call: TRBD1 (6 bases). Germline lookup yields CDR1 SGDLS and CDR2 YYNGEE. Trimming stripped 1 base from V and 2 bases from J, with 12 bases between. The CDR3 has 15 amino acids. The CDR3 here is CASSVTGTHNTEAFF. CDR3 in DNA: TGTGCCAGCAGCGTAACCGGGACACACAACACTGAAGCTTTCTTT.

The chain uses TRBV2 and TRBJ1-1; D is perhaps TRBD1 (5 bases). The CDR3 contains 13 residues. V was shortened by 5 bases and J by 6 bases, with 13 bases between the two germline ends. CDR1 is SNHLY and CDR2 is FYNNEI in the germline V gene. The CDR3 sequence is CASSILTGPEAFF. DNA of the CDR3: TGTGCCAGCAGTATATTAACAGGCCCTGAAGCTTTCTTT.

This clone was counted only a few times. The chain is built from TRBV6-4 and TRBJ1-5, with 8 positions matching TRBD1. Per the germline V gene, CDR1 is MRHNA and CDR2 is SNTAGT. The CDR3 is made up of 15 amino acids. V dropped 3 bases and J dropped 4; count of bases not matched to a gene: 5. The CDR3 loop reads CASSEAGGLNQPQHF. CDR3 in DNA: TGTGCCAGCAGTGAGGCAGGGGGCTTGAATCAGCCCCAGCATTTT.

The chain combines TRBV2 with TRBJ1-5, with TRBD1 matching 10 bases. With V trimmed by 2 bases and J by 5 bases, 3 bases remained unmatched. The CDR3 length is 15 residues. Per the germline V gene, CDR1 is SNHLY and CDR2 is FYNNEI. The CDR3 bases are TGTGCCAGCAGTGAAAGGACAGGGGGTTATCAGCCCCAGCATTTT. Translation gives CASSERTGGYQPQHF.

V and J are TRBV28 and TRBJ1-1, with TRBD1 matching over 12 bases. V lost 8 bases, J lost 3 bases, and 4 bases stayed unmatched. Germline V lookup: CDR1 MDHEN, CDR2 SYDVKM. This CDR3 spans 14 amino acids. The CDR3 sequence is CASPGQGADTEAFF. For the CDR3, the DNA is TGTGCCAGCCCGGGACAGGGGGCCGACACTGAAGCTTTCTTT.

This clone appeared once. This chain's CDR3 is CASSIGGISNQPQHF. CDR3 sequence (DNA): TGTGCCAGTAGTATCGGAGGGATTAGCAATCAGCCCCAGCATTTT. The chain combines TRBV19 with TRBJ1-5; D remains unclear. CDR1 is LNHDA, CDR2 SQIVND, per germline (reference sequence). This CDR3 region has 15 residues. V was cut by 3 bases and J by 0 bases, with 9 bases left in between.

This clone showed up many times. CDR3: CASSDTLFWGAEAFF. The CDR3 nucleotides read TGTGCCAGCAGTGATACCCTCTTTTGGGGCGCTGAAGCTTTCTTT. This chain joins TRBV2 and TRBJ1-1; D is possibly TRBD1 (5 bases). The germline V gene has CDR1 SNHLY and CDR2 FYNNEI. The V end lost 3 bases, the J end lost 6 bases, and 17 bases lay between the germline ends. This CDR3 has 15 residues.

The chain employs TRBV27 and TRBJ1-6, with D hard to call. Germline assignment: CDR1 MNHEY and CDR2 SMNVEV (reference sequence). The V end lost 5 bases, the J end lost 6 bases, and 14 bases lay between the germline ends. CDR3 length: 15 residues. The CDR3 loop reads CASSDIGGGNSPLHF. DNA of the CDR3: TGTGCCAGCAGTGATATCGGAGGAGGTAATTCACCCCTCCACTTT.

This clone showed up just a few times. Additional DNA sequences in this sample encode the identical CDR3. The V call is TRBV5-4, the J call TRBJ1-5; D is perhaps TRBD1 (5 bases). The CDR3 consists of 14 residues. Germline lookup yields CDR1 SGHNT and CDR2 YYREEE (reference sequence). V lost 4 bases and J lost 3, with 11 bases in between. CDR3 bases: TGTGCCAGCAGCGCCGGGGGTTTCAATCAGCCCCAGCATTTT. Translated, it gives CASSAGGFNQPQHF. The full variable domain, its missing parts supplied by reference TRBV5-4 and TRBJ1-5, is ETGVTQSPTHLIKTRGQQVTLRCSSQSGHNTVSWYQQALGQGPQFIFQYYREEENGRGNFPPRFSGLQFPNYSSELNVNALELDDSALYLCASSAGGFNQPQHFGDGTRLSIL.

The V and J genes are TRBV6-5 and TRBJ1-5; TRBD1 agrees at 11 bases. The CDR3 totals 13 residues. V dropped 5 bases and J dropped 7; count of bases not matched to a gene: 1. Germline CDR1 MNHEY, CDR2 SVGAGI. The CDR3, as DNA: TGTGCCAGCAGTCGGGACAGGGGGCAGCCCCAGCATTTT. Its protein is CASSRDRGQPQHF.

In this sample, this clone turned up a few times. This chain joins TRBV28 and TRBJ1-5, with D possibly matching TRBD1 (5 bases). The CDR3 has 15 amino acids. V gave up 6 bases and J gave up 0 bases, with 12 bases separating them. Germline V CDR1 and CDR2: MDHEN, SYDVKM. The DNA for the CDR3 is TGTGCCAGCAGCTTAACGGGGGTTAGCAATCAGCCCCAGCATTTT. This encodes CASSLTGVSNQPQHF.

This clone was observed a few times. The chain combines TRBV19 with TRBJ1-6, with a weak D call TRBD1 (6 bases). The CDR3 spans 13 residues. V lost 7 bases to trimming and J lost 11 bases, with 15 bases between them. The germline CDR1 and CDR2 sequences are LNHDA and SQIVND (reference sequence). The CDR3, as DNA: TGTGCCAGTAAACCGACAGGATCCCCACCCCTCCACTTT. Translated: CASKPTGSPPLHF.

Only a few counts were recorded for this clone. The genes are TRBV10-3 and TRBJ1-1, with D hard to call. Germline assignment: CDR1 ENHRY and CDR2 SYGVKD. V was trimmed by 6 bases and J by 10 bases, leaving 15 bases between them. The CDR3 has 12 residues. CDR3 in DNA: TGTGCCATCAGAGACCCCGGTGCAGGAGCTTTCTTT. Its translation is CAIRDPGAGAFF.